A selection of T cell receptor beta chains follows, all from one sample in a study of early stage breast cancer tumors. Assay: immunoSEQ multiplex PCR; the TCRdb copy retains only in-frame clones and omits some. The sample lists about 72,000 clones, 70% to 85% occurring once. Sequencing input: blood. These receptor sequences come from a person between 60 and 70 years old with breast cancer. Each CDR3 is given with its conserved first and last residue. The D gene is left open where the match is weak. The size of a clone is reported for some rows only, either as once, few or many, or as a class for expanded clones.

>TRBV28|TRBJ1-1|-|few
CASGRVDTEAFF
TGTGCCAGCGGCAGGGTTGACACTGAAGCTTTCTTT
>TRBV2|TRBJ2-7|-|-
CASSEVGSYEQYF
TGTGCCAGCAGTGAGGTCGGGAGCTACGAGCAGTACTTC
>TRBV5-1|TRBJ2-3|-|-
CASSLGGRDFTDTQYF
TGCGCCAGCAGCTTGGGCGGCAGGGATTTCACAGATACGCAGTATTTT
>TRBV9|TRBJ2-3|-|-
CASGGQASTDTQYF
TGTGCCAGCGGCGGCCAGGCTAGCACAGATACGCAGTATTTT
>TRBV28|TRBJ1-5|-|-
CASSVYNQPQHF
TGTGCCAGCAGCGTCTATAATCAGCCCCAGCATTTT
>TRBV7-9|TRBJ1-2|TRBD1|-
CASSLTGGDGGYTF
TGTGCCAGCAGCTTGACAGGGGGCGATGGCGGCTACACCTTC
>TRBV27|TRBJ2-2|-|few
CASSLNTGELFF
TGTGCCAGCAGTTTGAACACCGGGGAGCTGTTTTTT
>TRBV6-6|TRBJ2-3|TRBD2|-
CASRLAGRTDTQYF
TGTGCCAGCAGGTTAGCGGGAAGAACAGATACGCAGTATTTT
>TRBV6-1|TRBJ2-2|TRBD1|-
CASRGWTGQAGELFF
TGTGCCAGCAGAGGGTGGACAGGGCAGGCCGGGGAGCTGTTTTTT
>TRBV4-3|TRBJ2-2|TRBD2|-
CASSQEGGAGGGTGELFF
TGCGCCAGCAGCCAAGAGGGGGGAGCGGGAGGGGGCACCGGGGAGCTGTTTTTT
>TRBV4-3|TRBJ2-5|TRBD2|-
CASSQEGGSVSETQYF
TGCGCCAGCAGCCAAGAGGGCGGGAGTGTTTCAGAGACCCAGTACTTC
>TRBV6-6|TRBJ1-1|-|-
CASSYSPSREAFF
TGTGCCAGCAGTTACTCTCCGAGTCGTGAAGCTTTCTTT
>TRBV19|TRBJ1-1|TRBD1|-
CASSTGGAGATEAFF
TGTGCCAGTAGTACAGGGGGCGCGGGGGCCACTGAAGCTTTCTTT
>TRBV7-2|TRBJ1-5|-|-
CASSLRPGGNQPQHF
TGTGCCAGCAGCTTACGACCTGGGGGCAATCAGCCCCAGCATTTT
>TRBV7-8|TRBJ1-5|-|-
CASSGVGQPQHF
TGTGCCAGCAGCGGGGTTGGCCAGCCCCAGCATTTT
>TRBV29-1|TRBJ2-3|TRBD2|-
CSVLAGRDTQYF
TGCAGCGTTCTAGCGGGGCGAGATACGCAGTATTTT
>TRBV5-1|TRBJ1-1|-|-
CASSLDTNTEAFF
TGCGCCAGCAGCTTGGACACAAACACTGAAGCTTTCTTT
>TRBV19|TRBJ2-2|-|-
CASTIGGPGELFF
TGTGCCAGTACTATAGGTGGCCCCGGGGAGCTGTTTTTT
>TRBV7-3|TRBJ2-1|-|-
CASSLTSYNEQFF
TGTGCCAGCAGCTTAACCTCCTACAATGAGCAGTTCTTC